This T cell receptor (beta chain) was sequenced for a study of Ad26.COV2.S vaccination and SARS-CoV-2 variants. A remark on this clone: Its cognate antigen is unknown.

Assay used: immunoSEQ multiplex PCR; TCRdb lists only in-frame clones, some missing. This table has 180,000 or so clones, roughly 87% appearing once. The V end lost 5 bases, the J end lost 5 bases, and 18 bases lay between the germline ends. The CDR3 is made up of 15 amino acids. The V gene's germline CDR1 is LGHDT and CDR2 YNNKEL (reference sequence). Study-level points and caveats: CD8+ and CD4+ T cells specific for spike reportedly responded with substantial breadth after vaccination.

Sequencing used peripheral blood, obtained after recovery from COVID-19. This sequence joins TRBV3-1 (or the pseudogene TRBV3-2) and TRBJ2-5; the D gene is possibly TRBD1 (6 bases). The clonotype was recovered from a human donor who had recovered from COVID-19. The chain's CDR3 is CASSLSPRGHETQYF. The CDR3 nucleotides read TGTGCCAGCAGCTTGTCCCCCAGGGGTCACGAGACCCAGTACTTC.